The sequence of this TCR beta chain was determined in a study of OX40 agonist ivuxolimab in advanced cancers. Study as a whole: Patients assigned to dose escalation were diagnosed with hepatocellular carcinoma, melanoma, renal cell or head and neck cancer. It was permissible to have had prior anti-PD-1, anti-PD-L1 or anti-CTLA-4 therapy, and under 45% had some.

This clone was found once. What it binds is unknown. Study outcomes and limitations: Averaging showed that CD8+ T cells had more expanded clones than CD4+ did.

TCRdb's copy holds only in-frame clones and misses some; the assay was immunoSEQ multiplex PCR. Of under 85,000 clones listed, approximately 81% are singletons. There are 19 residues in the CDR3. V was pared by 4 bases and J by 4 bases, with 21 bases of the junction left unmatched. Germline lookup yields CDR1 SNHLY and CDR2 FYNNEI. This receptor was taken from an adult with an advanced solid tumor such as melanoma, head and neck, liver or kidney cancer. Sequencing used CD4+ or CD8+ T cells sorted from blood, obtained in a trial of the OX40 agonist ivuxolimab. The J gene is TRBJ1-2, the V gene TRBV2; 7 bases match TRBD1. The CDR3 DNA reads TGTGCCAGCAGTGGGCCCGGCGGGACAGAAAGGCTAGGTGGCTATGGCTACACCTTC. It specifies CASSGPGGTERLGGYGYTF.